This T cell receptor (beta chain) came from a study of T cell responses to AZD1222 COVID-19 vaccine. Study context: Whether given at about 4 or about 12 weeks, second doses were pooled.

To note about this clone: Antigen specificity is unknown.

This CDR3 has 15 residues. J gave up 6 bases and V 4 bases, and 8 bases lay outside the gene matches. Germline values: CDR1 MNHEY, CDR2 SVGAGI. Data came from immunoSEQ multiplex PCR; TCRdb stores just in-frame clones and leaves some out. Of 120,000 to 150,000 clones listed, just over 90% are singletons. General study points: Nearly half of spike-specific TCRs reportedly target unmutated variant regions. Only 5 or 6 AZD1222 recipients tested seropositive at baseline.

The chain links TRBV6-5 to TRBJ2-3, with 9 bases aligning to TRBD2. Source: peripheral blood, taken on day 0 of AZD1222 vaccination. This TCR came from an adult in good health. CDR3 amino acids: CASSSGRGGMDTQYF. The CDR3 bases are TGTGCCAGCAGTTCCGGGCGGGGGGGCATGGATACGCAGTATTTT.